This T cell receptor beta chain was observed in a study of glioma-infiltrating T cells. Study results and limitations: Gliomas, especially low-grade, showed above-expected tissue-blood divergence; non-neoplastic patients showed below.

This clonotype was counted only a few times. As yet, its antigen is unknown. Using RNA template, CDR3s of TCR alpha and beta were amplified with iRepertoire arm-PCR. Input was roughly 95-400 ng of tissue mRNA or PBMC total RNA. TCRdb ran MiXCR on the multiplex PCR reads and lists one entry per CDR3 protein. This table holds roughly 200,000 distinct CDR3 sequences, over 30% found once. V lost 2 bases, J lost 4 bases, and 9 bases lay in between. Germline CDR1 and CDR2: SGHRS and YFSETQ. This CDR3 has 13 residues. The chain links TRBV5-1 to TRBJ1-1, with unresolved D. The sample taken for sequencing was glioma tissue, nonneoplastic brain tissue, or PBMCs (not recorded which). The receptor was derived from a human donor with low-grade glioma or glioblastoma, undergoing nonglioma brain surgery, or in good health (not recorded which). The CDR3 DNA reads TGCGCCAGCAGCTTCGGGGTGGGCACTGAAGCTTTCTTT. It codes for CASSFGVGTEAFF.